The clone carrying this TCR beta chain was seen repeatedly, ten times or more. Antigen unknown. TCRdb ran MiXCR on the reads and lists one entry per CDR3 protein. The table records some 400,000 distinct CDR3 sequences, around 18% of them present only once. The record originates from a study of T cell repertoires in cytomegalovirus infection. Study results and limitations: Of the TCR beta families, the public ones yielded a cumulative frequency that identified carriers of CMV plus the relevant HLA. HLA-C-restricted, CMV-specific TCR beta clonotypes were dominant ex vivo.

This CDR3 has 19 residues. The germline V and J ends were trimmed by 4 bases and 2 bases, with 24 bases remaining between them. CDR1 is SGHTA and CDR2 is FQGNSA in the germline V gene. The gene calls are TRBV7-2 and TRBJ2-1, with D maybe TRBD2 (7 bases). Sample: PBMCs. The receptor was derived from a human donor in good health (CMV status not recorded). Some clones in this sample may be carry-over from other donors' samples. For the CDR3, the DNA is TGTGCCAGCAGCTGGCGGGCGGGGGCCGCGAGCAACACCTACAATGAGCAGTTCTTC. This sequence encodes CASSWRAGAASNTYNEQFF.